Listed below are T cell receptor beta chains from one sample, sequenced in a study of cytomegalovirus exposure and HLA in healthy donors. Clones were read by immunoSEQ multiplex PCR, and TCRdb kept only the in-frame ones, dropping some. This sample has roughly 150,000 clones; around 80% occur once, and the top ten carry approximately 14%. Sequencing was done on a sample of PBMCs. Receptors originate from a woman aged 35 to 49 in good health and CMV-seronegative. The CDR3 runs from the conserved cysteine through the conserved F or W. The D gene is left open where the match is weak. A clone size is listed for some rows: how often the clone was seen (once, few, many), or a class if it is expanded.

D: -; size: -; J: TRBJ2-1; V: TRBV5-1; CDR3: CASSPTGGGGYNEQFF; DNA: TGCGCCAGCAGCCCGACCGGGGGTGGGGGGTACAATGAGCAGTTCTTC
D: -; size: -; J: TRBJ2-6; V: TRBV30; CDR3: CAWSTGVSGANVLTF; DNA: TGTGCCTGGAGTACAGGAGTCTCTGGGGCCAACGTCCTGACTTTC
D: TRBD2; size: -; J: TRBJ2-3; V: TRBV6-6; CDR3: CASSLGLAGGGNTQYF; DNA: TGTGCCAGCAGCCTTGGACTAGCGGGGGGGGGAAATACGCAGTATTTT
D: -; size: -; J: TRBJ2-7; V: TRBV28; CDR3: CASSLQLVRYF; DNA: TGTGCCAGCAGTTTACAGTTGGTACGGTACTTC
D: TRBD2; size: few; J: TRBJ2-5; V: TRBV4-2; CDR3: CASSQDRVTSGGQETQYF; DNA: TGTGCCAGCAGCCAAGATAGGGTAACTAGCGGGGGACAAGAGACCCAGTACTTC
D: -; size: -; J: TRBJ2-7; V: TRBV15; CDR3: CATSRDPAVGEQYF; DNA: TGTGCCACCAGCAGAGATCCCGCTGTCGGCGAGCAGTACTTC
D: TRBD1; size: -; J: TRBJ1-4; V: TRBV18; CDR3: CASSPPGTANPTNEKLFF; DNA: TGTGCCAGCTCACCGCCCGGGACAGCTAACCCAACTAATGAAAAACTGTTTTTT
D: TRBD1; size: few; J: TRBJ1-1; V: TRBV2; CDR3: CASSFQGVGGEAFF; DNA: TGTGCCAGCAGTTTCCAGGGGGTGGGGGGTGAAGCTTTCTTT
D: -; size: -; J: TRBJ2-2; V: TRBV9; CDR3: CASSDSTGELFF; DNA: TGTGCCAGCAGCGACAGCACCGGGGAGCTGTTTTTT
D: TRBD1; size: -; J: TRBJ2-5; V: TRBV27; CDR3: CASSLATGRQLLETQYF; DNA: TGTGCCAGCAGTCTGGCGACAGGGCGACAGTTGTTAGAGACCCAGTACTTC
D: TRBD2; size: -; J: TRBJ2-7; V: TRBV13; CDR3: CASNLAGDYEQYF; DNA: TGTGCCAGCAATTTAGCGGGAGACTACGAGCAGTACTTC
D: TRBD1; size: few; J: TRBJ2-3; V: TRBV2; CDR3: CASDTGGAMDTQYF; DNA: TGTGCCAGCGATACAGGGGGCGCGATGGATACGCAGTATTTT
D: -; size: -; J: TRBJ1-5; V: TRBV16; CDR3: CASSQREYYSNQPQHF; DNA: TGTGCCAGCAGCCAACGCGAATACTATAGCAATCAGCCCCAGCATTTT
D: -; size: few; J: TRBJ2-3; V: TRBV7-3; CDR3: CASSFGGGGGTQYF; DNA: TGTGCCAGCAGCTTTGGGGGAGGAGGAGGTACGCAGTATTTT
D: -; size: -; J: TRBJ2-6; V: TRBV9; CDR3: CASSVSLPYGSGANVLTF; DNA: TGTGCCAGCAGCGTAAGTCTGCCATACGGCTCTGGGGCCAACGTCCTGACTTTC
D: TRBD2; size: -; J: TRBJ2-1; V: TRBV10-2; CDR3: CASRAGETYNEQFF; DNA: TGCGCCAGCAGAGCGGGGGAAACCTACAATGAGCAGTTCTTC
D: -; size: once; J: TRBJ2-5; V: TRBV4-3; CDR3: CASSETARIIVDETQYF; DNA: TGCGCCAGCAGTGAAACTGCCAGGATCATAGTCGACGAGACCCAGTACTTC
D: TRBD1; size: -; J: TRBJ1-2; V: TRBV6-1; CDR3: CASSDTGTGENGYTF; DNA: TGTGCCAGCAGTGACACCGGGACAGGGGAGAATGGCTACACCTTC
D: -; size: -; J: TRBJ1-3; V: TRBV28; CDR3: CASSLSGAGNTIYF; DNA: TGTGCCAGCAGTTTATCGGGGGCTGGAAACACCATATATTTT
D: -; size: -; J: TRBJ2-5; V: TRBV6-1; CDR3: CASRRGIPAETQYF; DNA: TGTGCCAGCAGGCGAGGCATCCCAGCGGAGACCCAGTACTTC
D: -; size: -; J: TRBJ2-2; V: TRBV19; CDR3: CASSITANTGELFF; DNA: TGTGCCAGTAGTATAACAGCGAACACCGGGGAGCTGTTTTTT
D: TRBD1; size: once; J: TRBJ1-2; V: TRBV5-1; CDR3: CASSLGGLNYGYTF; DNA: TGCGCCAGCAGCTTAGGGGGCCTTAACTATGGCTACACCTTC
D: -; size: -; J: TRBJ1-5; V: TRBV19; CDR3: CASTRPDIYQPQHF; DNA: TGTGCCAGTACTCGCCCGGACATCTATCAGCCCCAGCATTTT
D: TRBD2; size: -; J: TRBJ2-3; V: TRBV5-6; CDR3: CASSFGWTSGTDTQYF; DNA: TGTGCCAGCAGCTTTGGTTGGACTAGCGGGACTGATACGCAGTATTTT
D: -; size: -; J: TRBJ2-7; V: TRBV4-3; CDR3: CASSQDLVVLSYEQYF; DNA: TGCGCCAGCAGCCAAGATCTGGTGGTACTATCCTACGAGCAGTACTTC
D: -; size: -; J: TRBJ2-5; V: TRBV20-1; CDR3: CSASLETQYF; DNA: TGCAGTGCTAGTCTGGAGACCCAGTACTTC
D: -; size: -; J: TRBJ2-7; V: TRBV15; CDR3: CATSRWTELNSYEQYF; DNA: TGTGCCACCAGCAGGTGGACAGAACTAAACTCCTACGAGCAGTACTTC
D: -; size: -; J: TRBJ1-1; V: TRBV7-2; CDR3: CASSLGPGSYTEAFF; DNA: TGTGCCAGCAGCTTAGGGCCGGGAAGTTACACTGAAGCTTTCTTT
D: TRBD1; size: -; J: TRBJ2-3; V: TRBV14; CDR3: CASSHKDRGGTDTQYF; DNA: TGTGCCAGCAGCCACAAGGACAGGGGTGGCACAGATACGCAGTATTTT
D: TRBD1; size: -; J: TRBJ1-6; V: TRBV30; CDR3: CAWSQGVSPLHF; DNA: TGTGCCTGGAGCCAGGGGGTTTCACCCCTCCACTTT
D: TRBD1; size: once; J: TRBJ1-3; V: TRBV5-4; CDR3: CASSSGTDPNTIYF; DNA: TGTGCCAGCAGCTCCGGGACAGATCCAAACACCATATATTTT
D: TRBD2; size: few; J: TRBJ2-7; V: TRBV28; CDR3: CASLTSGQTYEQYF; DNA: TGTGCCAGCTTAACTAGCGGACAGACCTACGAGCAGTACTTC
D: -; size: -; J: TRBJ1-6; V: TRBV7-9; CDR3: CASSARVVSPLHF; DNA: TGTGCCAGCAGCGCACGCGTCGTTTCACCCCTCCACTTT
D: -; size: once; J: TRBJ1-2; V: TRBV6-1; CDR3: CASSEVGSRGWVYGYTF; DNA: TGTGCCAGCAGTGAAGTTGGGTCTCGAGGATGGGTCTATGGCTACACCTTC
D: -; size: -; J: TRBJ1-3; V: TRBV21-1; CDR3: CASSKVGHTTTIYF; DNA: TGTGCCAGCAGCAAAGTGGGACACACAACCACCATATATTTT
D: -; size: once; J: TRBJ1-4; V: TRBV7-2; CDR3: CASSLRPRGEKLFF; DNA: TGTGCCAGCAGCTTACGACCCAGGGGTGAAAAACTGTTTTTT
D: -; size: -; J: TRBJ1-2; V: TRBV30; CDR3: CAWRQGYGYTF; DNA: TGTGCCTGGAGACAGGGCTATGGCTACACCTTC
D: TRBD2; size: -; J: TRBJ2-5; V: TRBV7-2; CDR3: CASSISAGGVQETQYF; DNA: TGTGCCAGCAGCATATCAGCGGGGGGGGTCCAAGAGACCCAGTACTTC
D: TRBD1; size: -; J: TRBJ2-1; V: TRBV7-3; CDR3: CASSPQGGQGYSYNEQFF; DNA: TGTGCCAGCAGCCCCCAAGGGGGACAGGGATACTCCTACAATGAGCAGTTCTTC
D: -; size: -; J: TRBJ1-2; V: TRBV5-5; CDR3: CASSSRGGSDYGYTF; DNA: TGTGCCAGCAGCTCGAGAGGGGGTTCGGACTATGGCTACACCTTC
D: -; size: -; J: TRBJ2-5; V: TRBV20-1; CDR3: CSAINQETQYF; DNA: TGCAGTGCTATAAATCAAGAGACCCAGTACTTC
D: TRBD2; size: -; J: TRBJ2-7; V: TRBV19; CDR3: CASSTRTSGTYEQYF; DNA: TGTGCCAGTAGTACCCGGACTAGCGGCACCTACGAGCAGTACTTC
D: -; size: -; J: TRBJ2-3; V: TRBV5-1; CDR3: CASSLVAGDTQYF; DNA: TGCGCCAGCAGCTTGGTGGCGGGAGATACGCAGTATTTT
D: TRBD2; size: -; J: TRBJ2-1; V: TRBV4-2; CDR3: CASSQLAGARNEQFF; DNA: TGTGCCAGCAGCCAGTTAGCGGGAGCTCGGAATGAGCAGTTCTTC